This record covers a single T cell receptor beta chain. The sample belongs to a study of CD8 T cells in Susac syndrome. Sequencing of TCR beta was undertaken in CD8+ and CD4+ T cells derived from blood. Trimming cost V 5 bases and J 6 bases, with 11 bases left between them. The CDR3 has 13 residues. CDR1 and CDR2 from the germline V gene are SGHNT and YYREEE (reference sequence). An amount of RNA that ranged from 0.5 to 1 ug was reverse transcribed with random hexamers. An immunoSEQ multiplex PCR amplified TCR beta CDR3 over 54 Vbeta and 13 Jbeta. TCRdb reprocessed the immunoSEQ multiplex PCR reads via MiXCR and lists one record per CDR3 protein. The data show hundreds of thousands of distinct CDR3 sequences, with roughly 81% seen just once and 0.11% held by the top ten.

The sample consisted of CD8+ T cells from PBMCs. This receptor was identified in a human donor with multiple sclerosis. V usage is TRBV5-4 and J usage is TRBJ2-2; D may match TRBD1 or TRBD2 (5 bases each). The CDR3 DNA sequence: TGTGCCAGCAGTTCCCGAGGGGCCGGGGAGCTGTTTTTT. It specifies CASSSRGAGELFF.